The 15 T cell receptor beta chains presented below share a single source sample, sequenced in a study of blood T cell repertoires in COVID-19. This table comes from immunoSEQ multiplex PCR, and its TCRdb copy is limited to in-frame clones, with some not included. The sample comprises approximately 200,000 clones, about 90% of which are singletons, and 1.9% rests with the top ten. The sample consisted of peripheral blood. All receptors come from a man aged 40-49 years with active or convalescent COVID-19.

This chain uses TRBV7-9 with TRBJ2-7; D is unresolved. Trimming removed 7 bases at V and 2 bases at J, with 9 bases between. CDR1 SEHNR and CDR2 FQNEAQ come from the germline V gene (reference sequence). The CDR3 consists of 12 residues. The CDR3: CASTPLTYEQYF. CDR3 in DNA: TGTGCCAGCACCCCCTTAACCTACGAGCAGTACTTC.

This clone was picked up a small number of times. This chain links TRBV4-2 with TRBJ2-1; 9 nucleotides line up with TRBD2. Germline V gene sequence: CDR1 LGHNA, CDR2 YNFKEQ. J was trimmed by 7 bases and V by 0 bases; bases with no gene match: 7. The CDR3 length is 16 residues. The CDR3 DNA reads as TGTGCCAGCAGCCAAGAGGGCGGGGGGGCTTGGAATGAGCAGTTCTTC. This gives the protein CASSQEGGGAWNEQFF.

The chain recombines TRBV18 with TRBJ1-1; 8 bases match TRBD1. The germline gives CDR1 KGHSH, CDR2 LQKENI. The CDR3 is made up of 17 amino acids. Trimming cost V 6 bases and J 3 bases; bases outside gene matches: 15. CDR3 nucleotides: TGTGCCAGCTCCCCCGGACAGGGATTAGCATACCACACTGAAGCTTTCTTT. Its protein is CASSPGQGLAYHTEAFF.

This chain links TRBV9 with TRBJ2-1; 10 bases map to TRBD1. CDR3 length equals 16 residues. J lost 4 bases, V lost 3 bases, and 7 bases had no gene match. Germline values: CDR1 SGDLS, CDR2 YYNGEE. CDR3 loop: CASSGYDRGPYNEQFF. CDR3 sequence (DNA): TGTGCCAGCAGCGGGTACGACAGGGGGCCATACAATGAGCAGTTCTTC.

The V and J genes are TRBV5-6 and TRBJ2-7, with D perhaps matching TRBD2 (7 bases). Trimming shortened V by 1 base and J by 2 bases, and 13 bases separated the two germline ends. CDR1 is SGHDT, CDR2 YYEEEE, per germline. The CDR3 is 15 amino acids. CDR3 nucleotides: TGTGCCAGCAGCTTGCAGGGGAGGGGGGCCTACGAGCAGTACTTC. Its protein is CASSLQGRGAYEQYF.

J is TRBJ1-4 and V is TRBV28; 7 bases agree with TRBD1. The CDR3 consists of 15 residues. J was trimmed by 6 bases and V by 4 bases; bases with no gene match: 8. Germline assignment: CDR1 MDHEN and CDR2 SYDVKM. As DNA, the CDR3 is TGTGCCAGCAGTTCTCCAGGGGGTCCGGATGAAAAACTGTTTTTT. Its translation: CASSSPGGPDEKLFF. Full variable domain (outside the CDR3, taken from reference TRBV28 and TRBJ1-4): DVKVTQSSRYLVKRTGEKVFLECVQDMDHENMFWYRQDPGLGLRLIYFSYDVKMKEKGDIPEGYSVSREKKERFSLILESASTNQTSMYLCASSSPGGPDEKLFFGSGTQLSVL.

This clone was seen a single time. The gene calls are TRBV7-9 and TRBJ2-2, with 8 bases that match TRBD1. This CDR3 comprises 15 residues. The junction had 8 bases not matched to a gene; V was cut back by 8 bases and J by 3 bases. Germline V CDR1 and CDR2: SEHNR, FQNEAQ (reference sequence). CDR3 protein: CASPPRGPDTGELFF. CDR3 bases: TGTGCCAGCCCACCCAGGGGGCCCGACACCGGGGAGCTGTTTTTT.

The chain joins TRBV18 to TRBJ1-5; 11 nucleotides line up with TRBD1. The CDR3 loop spans 16 amino acids. CDR1 is KGHSH, CDR2 LQKENI, per germline. The V and J ends lost 2 bases and 1 base, in that order; junction bases with no gene match: 1. The CDR3 DNA sequence: TGTGCCAGCTCACCAGGACAGGGGGCAAGCAATCAGCCCCAGCATTTT. This translates into CASSPGQGASNQPQHF.

This clone was recorded a few times. The J gene is TRBJ1-2, the V gene TRBV19; the D is unclear. Germline assignment: CDR1 LNHDA and CDR2 SQIVND (reference sequence). Trimming removed 6 bases at V and 4 bases at J, with 15 bases between. The CDR3 consists of 14 residues. This CDR3 is CASSPPEAGYGYTF. CDR3 DNA: TGTGCCAGTAGCCCACCGGAGGCCGGCTATGGCTACACCTTC.

This chain connects TRBV28 to TRBJ2-5, with D perhaps matching TRBD2 (6 bases). Trimming stripped 11 bases from V and 1 base from J, with 14 bases between. CDR3 length equals 13 residues. CDR1 and CDR2 (germline): MDHEN, SYDVKM. This CDR3 is CALQGGPQETQYF. DNA for the CDR3: TGTGCCCTCCAGGGAGGCCCCCAAGAGACCCAGTACTTC.

This clone has just one count. The chain carries TRBV7-2 and TRBJ2-3; 8 bases map to TRBD2. V dropped 3 bases and J dropped 3; count of bases not matched to a gene: 2. The length of the CDR3 is 14 residues. Germline CDR1 is SGHTA and CDR2 is FQGNSA. This chain's CDR3 is CASSFSGMTDTQYF. The CDR3, as DNA: TGTGCCAGCAGCTTTAGCGGGATGACAGATACGCAGTATTTT. The entire variable domain, with the rest obtained from reference TRBV7-2 and TRBJ2-3, is as follows: GAGVSQSPSNKVTEKGKDVELRCDPISGHTALYWYRQSLGQGLEFLIYFQGNSAPDKSGLPSDRFSAERTGGSVSTLTIQRTQQEDSAVYLCASSFSGMTDTQYFGPGTRLTVL.

This chain joins TRBV10-2 and TRBJ1-5; TRBD1 might be the D (5 bases). Per germline, CDR1 WSHSY and CDR2 SAAADI. V lost 7 bases and J 4 bases, leaving 20 bases between the germline ends. This CDR3 region has 16 residues. CDR3: CASTPNNDRYNQPQHF. The CDR3 DNA sequence: TGCGCCAGCACTCCCAACAACGACAGATATAATCAGCCCCAGCATTTT.

The J gene is TRBJ2-3, the V gene TRBV28; D perhaps matches TRBD2 (6 bases). CDR1 MDHEN and CDR2 SYDVKM come from the germline V gene. The CDR3 length is 15 residues. V was clipped by 7 bases and J by 5 bases, with 19 bases between them. CDR3 nucleotide sequence: TGTGCCAGCAATCCGGGGGTAACTAGAGGAGATACGCAGTATTTT. Translation gives CASNPGVTRGDTQYF.

The chain links TRBV27 to TRBJ2-3; 8 bases agree with TRBD2. V shed 6 bases, J shed 1 base, and the junction held 6 bases outside the gene matches. The CDR3 runs to 15 residues. Per the germline V gene, CDR1 is MNHEY and CDR2 is SMNVEV (reference sequence). This CDR3 is CASREGLAGTDTQYF. The CDR3 DNA is TGTGCCAGCAGGGAAGGACTAGCTGGCACAGATACGCAGTATTTT.

J is TRBJ1-4 and V is TRBV6-2 or TRBV6-3; D might be TRBD1 (5 bases). V dropped 0 bases and J dropped 3 bases, with 8 bases sitting between them. This CDR3 has 15 residues. CDR1 is MNHEY, CDR2 SVGEGT, per germline. CDR3 DNA: TGTGCCAGCAGTTACTCCGGACAACCTAATGAAAAACTGTTTTTT. Protein sequence: CASSYSGQPNEKLFF.